This T cell receptor (beta chain) is drawn from a study of regulatory T cells in long-lasting Graves disease. Study outcomes and limitations: Persistent Graves' cases showed lower TCR diversity than newly diagnosed cases. Patients with persistent disease shared 2,741 public clonotypes, outpacing the approximately 920 shared by new patients. Small numbers of samples may have cut accuracy. TRBV28, TRBJ1-2 and TRBJ2-5 emerged as the favored segments in persistent disease.

About this clonotype: Its antigen is not identified.

Indicated time point: persistent/refractory GD, antithyroid drugs over 5 years with positive TRAb. The TCR library used RNA extracted from PBMCs. Arm-PCR of CDR3 regions and iRepertoire HTBI primers were the basis on which TCR beta libraries were built. MiXCR, applied by TCRdb to the multiplex PCR reads, yields one record per CDR3 protein. Among a few hundred thousand distinct CDR3 sequences listed, approximately 25% were seen once. CDR3 length equals 15 residues. Trimming stripped 6 bases from V and 5 bases from J, with 16 bases between. The germline V gene encodes CDR1 SNHLY and CDR2 FYNNEI. The rearrangement uses TRBV2 and TRBJ2-2; tentative D call: TRBD1 (7 bases). The source material was peripheral blood mononuclear cells (PBMCs), sampled when the disease was refractory, from a patient treated with antithyroid drugs. The receptor was derived from a woman in her 40s with Graves disease. DNA for the CDR3: TGTGCCAGCAGCGTGCAGGGGGGAATTACCGGGGAGCTGTTTTTT. This codes for CASSVQGGITGELFF.